A single T cell receptor beta chain is shown here with its context. What it binds is unknown. Trimming shortened V by 0 bases and J by 2 bases, and 5 bases separated the two germline ends. Germline assignment: CDR1 LGHNA and CDR2 YNFKEQ. CDR3 length: 13 residues. The sample is drawn from a study of T cells in Graves' hyperthyroidism and ophthalmopathy. General study findings and limits: Most clonotypes expanded in thyroid above 0.001 were likewise present in blood.

Using RNA transcripts as the source, TCR beta CDR3 regions were amplified. The primer set for the first-round RT-PCR of the TCR CDR3 was HTBI. TCRdb re-analysed the multiplex PCR reads in MiXCR, keeping a single row per CDR3 protein. The sample holds around 620,000 distinct CDR3 sequences, 14% seen once. The sequence derives from a woman aged 18-29 years with Graves' ophthalmopathy. The chain couples TRBV4-2 to TRBJ2-7; D unclear. Sequencing used blood. The CDR3 DNA follows: TGTGCCAGCAGCCAAGAAAGCACCTACGAGCAGTACTTC. Translation: CASSQESTYEQYF.